These T cell receptor beta chains were read from a single sample in a study of blood T cell repertoires in COVID-19. TCRdb keeps only in-frame clones here, not all; method: immunoSEQ multiplex PCR. The sample records a few hundred thousand clones, about 81% being singletons. What was sequenced was peripheral blood. These receptors all come from a woman aged 70-85 years with COVID-19, enrolled during active disease. Both conserved end residues are part of each CDR3. The D gene is left open where the match is weak. Some rows have no size entry. The others give once, few or many, or a class for an expanded clone.

.	TRBV27	TRBJ1-6	once	15	CASRGGTQDNSPLHF	TGTGCCAGCAGGGGAGGGACACAGGATAATTCACCCCTCCACTTT
.	TRBV11-2	TRBJ2-7	.	12	CASSLSGFEQYF	TGTGCCAGCAGCTTGTCAGGGTTCGAGCAGTACTTC
TRBD1	TRBV7-8	TRBJ1-6	.	16	CASSSSGTGYNSPLHF	TGTGCCAGCAGCTCGTCCGGGACAGGTTATAATTCACCCCTCCACTTT
TRBD2	TRBV7-2	TRBJ2-7	.	15	CASSLLAGGSYEQYF	TGTGCCAGCAGCTTACTAGCGGGAGGCTCCTACGAGCAGTACTTC
.	TRBV24-1	TRBJ1-1	.	14	CATSGGIPNTEAFF	TGTGCCACCAGTGGCGGCATCCCAAACACTGAAGCTTTCTTT
TRBD1	TRBV7-8	TRBJ1-4	.	15	CASSLFDRGLEKLFF	TGTGCCAGCAGCTTATTTGACAGGGGCCTTGAAAAACTGTTTTTT
.	TRBV6-5	TRBJ1-5	.	13	CASTRGKHQPQHF	TGTGCCAGCACCAGGGGTAAGCATCAGCCCCAGCATTTT
.	TRBV19	TRBJ1-1	.	14	CASSTQLLGTEAFF	TGTGCCAGTAGTACACAGCTATTGGGCACTGAAGCTTTCTTT
TRBD2	TRBV18	TRBJ2-1	.	15	CASSPSLAGDNEQFF	TGTGCCAGCTCACCTTCGCTAGCGGGGGACAATGAGCAGTTCTTC
TRBD2	TRBV29-1	TRBJ2-5	.	15	CSVGDAAGVWETQYF	TGCAGCGTTGGGGACGCGGCGGGAGTTTGGGAGACCCAGTACTTC
.	TRBV3-1/TRBV3-2	TRBJ1-1	.	12	CASSTGVTEAFF	TGTGCCAGCAGCACGGGGGTCACTGAAGCTTTCTTT
TRBD1	TRBV30	TRBJ1-4	.	12	CAGDRVNEKLFF	TGTGCCGGGGACAGGGTTAATGAAAAACTGTTTTTT
TRBD2	TRBV6-4	TRBJ2-3	.	16	CASSLGGTSGTDTQYF	TGTGCCAGCAGTTTAGGGGGGACTAGCGGGACAGATACGCAGTATTTT
TRBD2	TRBV29-1	TRBJ2-1	.	15	CSVEPTSGRVSEQFF	TGCAGCGTTGAGCCGACTAGCGGGAGGGTAAGTGAGCAGTTCTTC